These 7 T cell receptor beta chains share one sample of origin, sequenced in a study of T-cell memory formation after mild COVID-19. TCRdb itself ran the 5' RACE reads through MiXCR, one entry per CDR3 protein. The sample has 140,000 to 150,000 distinct CDR3 sequences, 20% to 25% seen once. Source material: PBMCs or a T cell subset sorted from them (not recorded which). These receptors came from an adult woman who had mild COVID-19 (a few samples of this study predate the infection). Cell type and time point are not known.

A few counts support this clonotype. J is TRBJ2-1 and V is TRBV7-6; D possibly corresponds to TRBD1 (5 bases). Germline CDR1 reads SGHVS; CDR2 reads FNYEAQ. This CDR3 region has 13 residues. V lost 6 bases to trimming and J lost 4 bases, with 10 bases between them. The CDR3: CASRASGYNEQFF. Written as DNA, the CDR3 is TGTGCCAGCAGAGCCTCAGGGTACAATGAGCAGTTCTTC.

This clonotype has just a few counts. The chain links TRBV29-1 to TRBJ2-7; 8 nucleotides agree with TRBD1. The CDR3 consists of 14 residues. Germline V gene sequence: CDR1 SQVTM, CDR2 ANQGSEA. Trimming removed 2 bases from V and 2 bases from J; junction bases left unmatched: 5. The CDR3 DNA reads TGCAGCGTTGAACCAGGGGGCACCACCTACGAGCAGTACTTC. This codes for CSVEPGGTTYEQYF.

This chain connects TRBV7-8 to TRBJ1-4; 8 bases agree with TRBD1. The V gene end was trimmed by 3 bases and the J gene end by 4 bases; junction bases not matched to a gene: 1. Germline V gene data show CDR1 as SGHVS and CDR2 as FQNEAQ. The length of the CDR3 is 14 residues. CDR3 DNA sequence: TGTGCCAGCAGCTTGGGACAGGATAATGAAAAACTGTTTTTT. As protein: CASSLGQDNEKLFF.

The chain couples TRBV9 to TRBJ1-2; TRBD1 matches 7 bases. Germline CDR1 is SGDLS and CDR2 is YYNGEE. CDR3 length equals 14 residues. With 4 bases clipped from V and 3 bases from J, the junction kept 6 bases outside the gene matches. The DNA of the CDR3 is TGTGCCAGCAGCTCACCAGGGGGGGACTATGGCTACACCTTC. Its translation is CASSSPGGDYGYTF.

This rearrangement joins TRBV9 to TRBJ1-3; tentative D call: TRBD1 (5 bases). In germline, CDR1 is SGDLS, CDR2 YYNGEE. This CDR3 has 14 amino acids. Trimming left V 6 bases short and J 1 base short, with 11 bases between. Here the CDR3 DNA reads TGTGCCAGCACGGCGGACAATTCTGGAAACACCATATATTTT. Protein sequence: CASTADNSGNTIYF. The entire variable domain, with the rest obtained from reference TRBV9 and TRBJ1-3, is as follows: DSGVTQTPKHLITATGQRVTLRCSPRSGDLSVYWYQQSLDQGLQFLIQYYNGEERAKGNILERFSAQQFPDLHSELNLSSLELGDSALYFCASTADNSGNTIYFGEGSWLTVV.

The chain joins TRBV12-3 or TRBV12-4 to TRBJ2-7; TRBD1 matches at 7 bases. V was pared by 5 bases and J by 1 base, with 14 bases of the junction left unmatched. CDR3 size: 17 residues. The CDR3 protein is CASSPSTPGTASYEQYF. CDR3 nucleotides: TGTGCCAGCAGTCCATCAACCCCCGGGACAGCATCCTACGAGCAGTACTTC.

The V gene is TRBV4-1, the J gene TRBJ2-7; the match to TRBD2 covers 13 bases. Looked up from germline, CDR1 is MGHRA and CDR2 is YSYEKL. The CDR3 length is 14 residues. Losses at the gene ends were 8 bases for V and 3 bases for J; bases not matched to a gene: 4. In DNA form, the CDR3 reads TGCGCCAGCTCTGGGACTAGCGGGAACTACGAGCAGTACTTC. Its translation: CASSGTSGNYEQYF.